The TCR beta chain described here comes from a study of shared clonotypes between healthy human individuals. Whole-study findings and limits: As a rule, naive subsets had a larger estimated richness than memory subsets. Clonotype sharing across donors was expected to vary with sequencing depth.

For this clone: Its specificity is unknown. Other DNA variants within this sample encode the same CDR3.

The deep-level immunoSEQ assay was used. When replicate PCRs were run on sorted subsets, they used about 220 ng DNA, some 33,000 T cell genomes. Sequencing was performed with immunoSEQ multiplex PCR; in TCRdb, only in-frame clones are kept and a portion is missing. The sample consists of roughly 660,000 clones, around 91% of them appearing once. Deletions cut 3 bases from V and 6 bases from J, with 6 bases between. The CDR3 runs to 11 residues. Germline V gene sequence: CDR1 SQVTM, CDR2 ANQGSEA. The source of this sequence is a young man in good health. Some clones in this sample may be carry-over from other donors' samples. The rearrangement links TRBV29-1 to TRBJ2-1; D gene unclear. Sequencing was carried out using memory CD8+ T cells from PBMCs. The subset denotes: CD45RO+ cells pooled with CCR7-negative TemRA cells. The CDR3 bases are TGCAGCGTTGACCGCCTCAATGAGCAGTTCTTC. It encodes CSVDRLNEQFF.